The source of this T cell receptor (beta chain) is a study of human thymus T cells. Clones were sequenced by immunoSEQ multiplex PCR, and TCRdb holds only the in-frame ones, with some missing. The data contain fewer than 90,000 clones, about 96% of them singletons. CDR1 is SGHAT, CDR2 FQNNGV, per germline. CDR3 length equals 13 residues. Trimming removed 6 bases from V and 7 bases from J, with 13 bases in between. Obtained as resections during corrective heart surgery, the thymus tissue was then studied. This clonotype was obtained from a boy younger than two with a congenital heart defect but otherwise immunologically healthy. This sequence joins TRBV11-2 and TRBJ2-1; a weak D match, TRBD2 (6 bases). Sequencing used thymus tissue. CDR3 protein: CASSTTSENEQFF. The CDR3 DNA follows: TGTGCCAGCAGTACGACTAGTGAGAATGAGCAGTTCTTC.